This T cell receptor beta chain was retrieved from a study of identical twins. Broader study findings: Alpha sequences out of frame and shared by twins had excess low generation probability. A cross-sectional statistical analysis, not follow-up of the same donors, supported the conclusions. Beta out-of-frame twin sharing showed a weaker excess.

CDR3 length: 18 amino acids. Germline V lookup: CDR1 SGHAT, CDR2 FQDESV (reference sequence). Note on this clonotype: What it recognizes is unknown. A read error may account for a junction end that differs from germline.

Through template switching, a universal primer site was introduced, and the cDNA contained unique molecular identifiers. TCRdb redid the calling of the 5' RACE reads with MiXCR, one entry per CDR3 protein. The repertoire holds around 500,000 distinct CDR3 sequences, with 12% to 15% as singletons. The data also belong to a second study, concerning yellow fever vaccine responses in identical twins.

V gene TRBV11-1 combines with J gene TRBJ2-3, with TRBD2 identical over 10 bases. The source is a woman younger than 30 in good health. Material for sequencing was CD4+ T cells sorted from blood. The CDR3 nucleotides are TGTGCCAGCAGCAATTCGAGGGCTAGCGGGGGAAGCACAGATACGCGGTATTTT. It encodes CASSNSRASGGSTDTRYF.